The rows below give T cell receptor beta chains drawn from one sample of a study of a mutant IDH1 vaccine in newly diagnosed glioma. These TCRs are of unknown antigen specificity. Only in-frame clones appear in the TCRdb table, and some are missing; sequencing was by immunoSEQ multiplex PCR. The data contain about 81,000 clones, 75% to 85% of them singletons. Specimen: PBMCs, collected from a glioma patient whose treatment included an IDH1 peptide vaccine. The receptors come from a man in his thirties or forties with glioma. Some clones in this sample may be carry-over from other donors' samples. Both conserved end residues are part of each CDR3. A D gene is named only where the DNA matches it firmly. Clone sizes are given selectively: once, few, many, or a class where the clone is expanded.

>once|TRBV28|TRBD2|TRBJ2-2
TGTGCCAGCAGTTCCCTAGCGGGAGTAAGAGGGGAGCTGTTTTTT
CASSSLAGVRGELFF
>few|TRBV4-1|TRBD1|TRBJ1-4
TGCGCCAGCAGCCAAGAGCCATTTAAGGGGACAGGGTTGTTTTTT
CASSQEPFKGTGLFF
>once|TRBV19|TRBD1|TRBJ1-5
TGTGCCAGTAGTGTACAGGGGGCCACTACCTATAGCAATCAGCCCCAGCATTTT
CASSVQGATTYSNQPQHF
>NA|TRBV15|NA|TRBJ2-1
TGTGCCACCAGCAGAGAGGGAGGTGAGCAGTTCTTC
CATSREGGEQFF
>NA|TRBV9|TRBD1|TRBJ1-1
TGTGCCAGCAGCGAGGGACAGGGTTCGTTGAGGAACACTGAAGCTTTCTTT
CASSEGQGSLRNTEAFF
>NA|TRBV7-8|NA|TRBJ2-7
TGTGCCAGCAGCAGACACAGGGAATCCTACGAGCAGTACTTC
CASSRHRESYEQYF
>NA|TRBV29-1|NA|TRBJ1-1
TGCAGCTTTCGGAGAGGCGAAGCTTTCTTT
CSFRRGEAFF
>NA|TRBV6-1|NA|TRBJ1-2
TGTGCCAGTGGAGCCCCCTATGGCTACACCTTC
CASGAPYGYTF
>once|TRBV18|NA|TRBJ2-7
TGTGCCAGCTCACCATCCCCAGGGAGCTCCTACGAGCAGTACTTC
CASSPSPGSSYEQYF
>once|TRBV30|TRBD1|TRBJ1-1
TGTGCCTGGAGCCGTCCGGGACAGGGGATCATGAACACTGAAGCTTTCTTT
CAWSRPGQGIMNTEAFF
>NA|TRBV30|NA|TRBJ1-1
TGTGCCTGGAGTGGGGGGACCGACACTGAAGCTTTCTTT
CAWSGGTDTEAFF
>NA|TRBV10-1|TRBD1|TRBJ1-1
TGCGCCAGCAGCCCTACGACAGGGGACACTGAAGCTTTCTTT
CASSPTTGDTEAFF
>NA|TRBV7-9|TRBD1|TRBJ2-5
TGTGCCAGCAGCTTAGGCCACAGACAGGGCCGTCAAGAGACCCAGTACTTC
CASSLGHRQGRQETQYF
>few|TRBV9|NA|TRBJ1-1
TGTGCCAGCAGCGTAGCTGCGGGAACTGAAGCTTTCTTT
CASSVAAGTEAFF
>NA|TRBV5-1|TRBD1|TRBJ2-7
TGCGCCAGCAGCTATGGGACAGGGGCCGAGCAGTACTTC
CASSYGTGAEQYF
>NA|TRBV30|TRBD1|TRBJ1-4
TGTGCCTCACGACAGGGAGCTAATGAAAAACTGTTTTTT
CASRQGANEKLFF
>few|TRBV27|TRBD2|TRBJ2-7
TGTGCCAGCAGTTTCGGCAGGGAGGGCGAGCAGTACTTC
CASSFGREGEQYF
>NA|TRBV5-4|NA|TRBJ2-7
TGTGCCAGCAGCACACAGGGTCTCTACGAGCAGTACTTC
CASSTQGLYEQYF
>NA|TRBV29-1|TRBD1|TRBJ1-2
TGCAGCGTTGGGACAGGGTTCCTTGGCTACACCTTC
CSVGTGFLGYTF
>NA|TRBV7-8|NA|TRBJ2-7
TGTGCCAGCAGCTTGTCCCGGGACATGAGAGGAGTCTACGAGCAGTACTTC
CASSLSRDMRGVYEQYF
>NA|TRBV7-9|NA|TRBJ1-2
TGTGCCAGCAGCCCACGACAGTCCTATGGCTACACCTTC
CASSPRQSYGYTF
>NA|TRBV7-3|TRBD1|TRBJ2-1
TGTGCCAGCAGCTACAGAACAGGGGCCATAGCCAATGAGCAGTTCTTC
CASSYRTGAIANEQFF
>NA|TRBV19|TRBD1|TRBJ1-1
TGTGCCAGTAGTGTAGGGGGCGCGCCCATGAACACTGAAGCTTTCTTT
CASSVGGAPMNTEAFF
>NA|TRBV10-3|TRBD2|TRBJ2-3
TGTGCCATCAGAGGTTGGACTAGCGGAGTTAAAGCAGATACGCAGTATTTT
CAIRGWTSGVKADTQYF
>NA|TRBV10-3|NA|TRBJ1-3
TGTGCCATCATAGGGTTTAGGGGAGGAACTGGAAACACCATATATTTT
CAIIGFRGGTGNTIYF
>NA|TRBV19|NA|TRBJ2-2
TGTGCCAGTAGTATACCAGGGTTAGACACCGGGGAGCTGTTTTTT
CASSIPGLDTGELFF
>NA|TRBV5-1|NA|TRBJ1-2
TGCGCCAGCAGCCTTAACAGGCGAGCTAACTATGGCTACACCTTC
CASSLNRRANYGYTF
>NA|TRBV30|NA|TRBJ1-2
TGTGCCTGGAGTAGGGCCCTAGGTGGCTACACCTTC
CAWSRALGGYTF
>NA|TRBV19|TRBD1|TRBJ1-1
TGTGCCAGTAGTACGACGGGACAGGGAAACACTGAAGCTTTCTTT
CASSTTGQGNTEAFF
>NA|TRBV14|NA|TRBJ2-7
TGTGCCAGCAGCCAATTTCAGAGCTCCTACGAGCAGTACTTC
CASSQFQSSYEQYF
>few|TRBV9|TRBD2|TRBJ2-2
TGTGCCAGCAGCGTAGGACTAGCGGGATTGAACACCGGGGAGCTGTTTTTT
CASSVGLAGLNTGELFF
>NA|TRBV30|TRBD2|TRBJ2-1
TGTGCCTGGAGTGCTAGCGGGTTGGGGGGTGAGCAGTTCTTC
CAWSASGLGGEQFF
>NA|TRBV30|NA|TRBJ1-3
TGTGCCTGGACGAACTCTGGAAACACCATATATTTT
CAWTNSGNTIYF
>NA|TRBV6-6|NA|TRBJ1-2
TGTGCCAGCGGATCCGGACGGACGTCTGTCTATGGCTACACCTTC
CASGSGRTSVYGYTF
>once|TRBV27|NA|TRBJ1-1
TGTGCCAGCAGACAGAACACTGAAGCTTTCTTT
CASRQNTEAFF
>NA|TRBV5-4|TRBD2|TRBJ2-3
TGTGCCAGCAGCCGAGGACTAGCGGGGGCCGGAGAAGATACGCAGTATTTT
CASSRGLAGAGEDTQYF
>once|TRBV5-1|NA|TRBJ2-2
TGCGCCAGCAGCCCGTCAGTGGGGGCGATGACCGGGGAGCCGTTTTTT
CASSPSVGAMTGEPFF
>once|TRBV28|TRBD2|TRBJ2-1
TGTGCCAGCAGTTTCCTGGGACTAGCGGGAGAGCTTGACAATGAGCAGTTCTTC
CASSFLGLAGELDNEQFF
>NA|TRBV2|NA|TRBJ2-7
TGTGCCAGCAGTGAATGGGGGTCCAGCTCCTACGAGCAGTACTTC
CASSEWGSSSYEQYF
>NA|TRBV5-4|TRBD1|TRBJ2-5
TGTGCCAGCAGCTCCATGGGACAGGAGCAAGAGACCCAGTACTTC
CASSSMGQEQETQYF
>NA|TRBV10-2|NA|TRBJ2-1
TGCGCCAGCAGTGAGTACGGGGAGCAGTTCTTC
CASSEYGEQFF
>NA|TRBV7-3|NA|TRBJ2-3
TGTGCCAGCAGCTTAGAGGCGGATACGCAGTATTTT
CASSLEADTQYF
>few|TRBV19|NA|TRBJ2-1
TGTGCCAGTAGTGTGCGGGGTTCCTACAATGAGCAGTTCTTC
CASSVRGSYNEQFF
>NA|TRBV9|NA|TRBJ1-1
TGTGCCAGCAGCCTAGGAGCGGAGAACACTGAAGCTTTCTTT
CASSLGAENTEAFF
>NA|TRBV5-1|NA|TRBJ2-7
TGCGCCAGCAGCCTCAGACGTTCAGACGAGCAGTACTTC
CASSLRRSDEQYF
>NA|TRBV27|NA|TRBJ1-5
TGTGCCAGCAGCCCGGGACCTCCGGCGGGTAGCAATCAGCCCCAGCATTTT
CASSPGPPAGSNQPQHF
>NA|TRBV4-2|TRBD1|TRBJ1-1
TGTGCCAGCAGCCAAGCGACAGGGGAATGGGGTATGGACACTGAAGCTTTCTTT
CASSQATGEWGMDTEAFF
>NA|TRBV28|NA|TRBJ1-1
TGTGCCAGCAGTTTATCTCTTAACAGGCTCATGAACACTGAAGCTTTCTTT
CASSLSLNRLMNTEAFF
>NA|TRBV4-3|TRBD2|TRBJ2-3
TGCGCCAGCAGCCGGGGGACTAGCGGGAGCACAGATACGCAGTATTTT
CASSRGTSGSTDTQYF
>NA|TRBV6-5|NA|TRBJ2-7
TGTGCCAGCAGTTACCGGCAGGGCTACGAGCAGTACTTC
CASSYRQGYEQYF
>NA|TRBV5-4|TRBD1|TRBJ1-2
TGTGCCAGCCCAACCGGGACAGGGGAAGGCTACACCTTC
CASPTGTGEGYTF
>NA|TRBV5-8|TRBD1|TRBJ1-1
TGTGCCAGCAGGGGGGGACCAGGACAGGGGTTTGGTGAAGCTTTCTTT
CASRGGPGQGFGEAFF
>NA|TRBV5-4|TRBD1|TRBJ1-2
TGTGCCAGCAGCTTGCAGGGGGACTATGGCTACACCTTC
CASSLQGDYGYTF
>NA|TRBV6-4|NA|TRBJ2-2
TGTGCCAGCACTCGCTTGGGGCGAGGGACCGGGGAGCTGTTTTTT
CASTRLGRGTGELFF
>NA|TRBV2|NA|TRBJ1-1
TGTGCCAGCAGTGAAATCCCCTACCCGACAGACTCTGGGGCTTTCTTT
CASSEIPYPTDSGAFF
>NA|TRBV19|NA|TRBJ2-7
TGTGCCAGTAGTATCCAGGGGGGCTACGAGCAGTACTTC
CASSIQGGYEQYF
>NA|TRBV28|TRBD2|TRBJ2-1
TGTGCCAGCAGTCCCCTCACTAGCGGGTATGAGCAGTTCTTC
CASSPLTSGYEQFF
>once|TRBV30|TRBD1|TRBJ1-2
TGTGCCTGGAGTTCCGGGACAGGGGGTGGCTACACCTTC
CAWSSGTGGGYTF
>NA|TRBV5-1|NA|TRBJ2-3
TGCGCCAGCAGCTTGGCCGCACCGACAGATACGCAGTATTTT
CASSLAAPTDTQYF